This T cell receptor beta chain comes out of a study of blood T cell repertoires in COVID-19. Clones were sequenced by immunoSEQ multiplex PCR, and TCRdb holds only the in-frame ones, with some missing. The sample includes about 400,000 clones, 89% of them seen just once. The specimen was PBMCs or T cells enriched from blood (not recorded which). This clonotype was obtained from a woman in her twenties or thirties who had recovered from COVID-19.

CDR3 nucleotide sequence: TGTGCCAGCAGCGTAGGCGGGACAGGTGCGGGCTACACCTTC. Its translation: CASSVGGTGAGYTF. V gene TRBV9 combines with J gene TRBJ1-2, with TRBD1 identical over 8 bases. The length of the CDR3 is 14 residues. Germline V gene lookup returns CDR1 SGDLS and CDR2 YYNGEE. The junction had 6 bases not matched to a gene; V was cut back by 0 bases and J by 8 bases.